This is a list of T cell receptor beta chains from one sample in a study of blood T cell repertoires in COVID-19. Only in-frame clones appear in the TCRdb table, and some are missing; sequencing was by immunoSEQ multiplex PCR. The data contain approximately 210,000 clones, about 86% of them singletons. Specimen: peripheral blood. These receptors came from a woman aged 45-59 years with acute or convalescent COVID-19. Each CDR3 is given without its conserved first and last residue. Size tells how often a clone was seen (once, few, many) or the class of an expanded clone, and some rows leave it out.

ASRDPSGPTDTQY	TRBV6-6	-
ASTSGGYTEAF	TRBV2	-
ASSHRTGGDEQF	TRBV7-2	-
ATNLPSTGLGGYT	TRBV19	-
ASSVGLAVNNEQF	TRBV11-2	-
ASSIDIGGRQGEQF	TRBV19	few
ASSEPGLAGYEQF	TRBV6-1	-
ASSDAGGANQPQH	TRBV6-1	-
ASSLIGGRVEDTQY	TRBV28	-
ASSFSGTSEEQY	TRBV7-3	-
ASSLLWGNEQY	TRBV7-2	-
ASSFRQGLETQY	TRBV5-4	-
ASSEVARQAGELF	TRBV2	-
ASSSTAGQGTAF	TRBV6-6	-
AWSVQSGNEQF	TRBV30	-
SVVLASTGELF	TRBV29-1	-
ASSMTSGGTNEQF	TRBV7-6	-
ASSLSRWTSGNNEQF	TRBV11-2	-
SVRSQGGTDTQY	TRBV29-1	-
ASSQVEGLAQSNEQF	TRBV4-2	-
ASSLAGQGGSPLH	TRBV7-6	-
ASSQEGANPNEQF	TRBV4-1	-
ASSESAGSTDTQY	TRBV10-1	-
ASSYFGDSDGYT	TRBV6-5	-
ASSNRPGLWTDTQY	TRBV7-2	-
ATSDPSPGLAGAGELF	TRBV24-1	-
ASSPLAGEGTEAF	TRBV18	-
ASSISPTNEKLF	TRBV19	-
ASSQGRSSYEQY	TRBV4-2	few
ASSHPTGASSNQPQH	TRBV6-6	-
ASSQGLAGGISYNEQF	TRBV4-2	-
ASSLRGGRLRGAQETQY	TRBV7-7	once
ASSRRQGSTDTQY	TRBV27	-
AIPRGLGAEAF	TRBV6-5	-
ASSPVTSGPTYEQY	TRBV18	few
SARDRISLF	TRBV20-1	few
ASSTGQGDGGYT	TRBV2	-
ASSQDWGPGANVLT	TRBV4-1	-
ASSITAASYEQY	TRBV19	once
ATSDRQGGAFEQY	TRBV24-1	-